The T cell receptor (beta chain) described here comes from a study of shared clonotypes between healthy human individuals. The CDR3 contains 15 residues. J gave up 6 bases and V 5 bases, and 7 bases lay outside the gene matches. From germline, CDR1 is SGHVS and CDR2 FNYEAQ. Terminally differentiated effector memory CD45RA+ cells were left out of the naive CD8 fraction, which was CD45RO-negative and positively selected for CCR7. Study observations and caveats: It was observed that about 5% of naive CD4 clonotypes were shared across a handful of donors.

Clones were read by immunoSEQ multiplex PCR, and TCRdb kept only the in-frame ones, dropping some. The sample lists hundreds of thousands of clones, approximately 96% occurring once. About this clone itself: Its antigen is currently unknown.

This chain links TRBV7-6 with TRBJ2-2, with 9 bases lining up with TRBD2. The receptor was isolated from a woman between 25 and 40 years old in good health. Sequenced: naive CD8+ T cells sorted from blood. The CDR3 region is CASSRTSGPAGELFF. The CDR3 DNA is TGTGCCAGCAGCCGTACTAGCGGGCCTGCCGGGGAGCTGTTTTTT.